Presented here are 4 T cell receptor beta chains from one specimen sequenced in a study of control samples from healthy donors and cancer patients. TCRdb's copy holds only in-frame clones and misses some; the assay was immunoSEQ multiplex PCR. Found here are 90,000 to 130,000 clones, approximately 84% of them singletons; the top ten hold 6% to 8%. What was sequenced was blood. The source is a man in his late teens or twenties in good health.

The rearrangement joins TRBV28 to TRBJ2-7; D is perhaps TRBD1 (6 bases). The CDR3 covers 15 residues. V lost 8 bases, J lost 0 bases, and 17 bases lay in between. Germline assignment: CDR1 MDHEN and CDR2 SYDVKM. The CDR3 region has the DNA TGTGCCAGCTCGACCCCTACAGGGTTCTCCTACGAGCAGTACTTC. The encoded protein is CASSTPTGFSYEQYF.

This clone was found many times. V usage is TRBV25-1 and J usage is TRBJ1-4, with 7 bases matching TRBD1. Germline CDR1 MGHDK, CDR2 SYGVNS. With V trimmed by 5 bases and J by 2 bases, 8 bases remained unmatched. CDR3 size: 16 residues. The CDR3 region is CASSPLGGQTNEKLFF. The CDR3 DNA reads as TGTGCCAGCAGTCCACTGGGGGGACAGACTAATGAAAAACTGTTTTTT.

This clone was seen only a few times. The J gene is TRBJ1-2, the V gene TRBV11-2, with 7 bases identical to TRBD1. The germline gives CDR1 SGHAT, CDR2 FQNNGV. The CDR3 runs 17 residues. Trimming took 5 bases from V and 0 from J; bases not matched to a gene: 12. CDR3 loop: CASSANRGTGANYGYTF. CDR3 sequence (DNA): TGTGCCAGCAGCGCAAACAGGGGAACGGGGGCTAACTATGGCTACACCTTC.

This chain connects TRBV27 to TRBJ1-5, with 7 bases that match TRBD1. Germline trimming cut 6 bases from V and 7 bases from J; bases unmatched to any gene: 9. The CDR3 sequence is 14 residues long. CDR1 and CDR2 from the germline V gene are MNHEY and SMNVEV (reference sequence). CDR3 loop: CASSETGIKQPQHF. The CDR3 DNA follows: TGTGCCAGCAGCGAGACAGGGATTAAGCAGCCCCAGCATTTT.